The entry below describes one T cell receptor beta chain. The source of the sample is a study of blood T cell repertoires in COVID-19. As for the study in general: Acute and convalescent COVID-19 specimens originated in the United States, Italy and Spain. T cells, B-cell-depleted T cells, or PBMCs provided the cDNA or gDNA that served as material.

Authors' methods: Quantification of nucleated cells was approximated via reference gene primer amplification. Clones were sequenced by immunoSEQ multiplex PCR, and TCRdb holds only the in-frame ones, with some missing. That table gives V, J and clone size, and the DNA gave D and trimming. The sample records about 110,000 clones, about 88% being singletons. CDR1 is SGHRS, CDR2 YFSETQ, per germline. Trimming pared 0 bases from V and 4 bases from J, leaving 15 bases between. The CDR3 consists of 16 residues. The material sequenced was peripheral blood. This TCR was recovered from a human donor in a cohort sampled during active COVID-19. This chain connects TRBV5-1 to TRBJ2-3; D unclear. Written as DNA, the CDR3 is TGCGCCAGCAGCTTGGCCGAGACCGGAGCGCCAGATACGCAGTATTTT. As protein: CASSLAETGAPDTQYF.